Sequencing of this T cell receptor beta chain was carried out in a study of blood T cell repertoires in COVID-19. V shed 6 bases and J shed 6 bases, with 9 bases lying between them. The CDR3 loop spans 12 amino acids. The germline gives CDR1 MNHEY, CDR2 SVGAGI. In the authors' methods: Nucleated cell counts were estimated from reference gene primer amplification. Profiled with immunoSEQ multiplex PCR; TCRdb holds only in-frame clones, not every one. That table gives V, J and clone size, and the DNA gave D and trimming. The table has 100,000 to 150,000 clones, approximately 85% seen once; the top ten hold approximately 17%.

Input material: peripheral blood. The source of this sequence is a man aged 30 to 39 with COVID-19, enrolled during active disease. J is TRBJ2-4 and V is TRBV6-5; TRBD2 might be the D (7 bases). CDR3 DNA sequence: TGTGCCAGCAGAGGGGGGGGAAACATTCAGTACTTC. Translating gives CASRGGGNIQYF.